This T cell receptor (beta chain) originates from a study of blood T cell repertoires in COVID-19. At the level of the study: Donors in the United States, Italy and Spain gave samples during acute or convalescent COVID-19.

Assay: immunoSEQ multiplex PCR; the TCRdb copy retains only in-frame clones and omits some. The sample contains under 300,000 clones, roughly nine tenths of which appear only once. Germline V gives CDR1 SGDLS, CDR2 YYNGEE. J lost 7 bases, V lost 3 bases, and 10 bases had no gene match. The CDR3 spans 16 residues. The TCR sequence derives from a woman aged 25 to 45 with COVID-19, enrolled during active disease. The specimen was peripheral blood. The rearrangement uses TRBV9 and TRBJ1-4; 9 positions match TRBD1. In DNA form, the CDR3 reads TGTGCCAGCAGCGCACCACAGGGGGCGGTTCGTGAAAAACTGTTTTTT. Residues: CASSAPQGAVREKLFF.